Following are 12 T cell receptor beta chains from one sample sequenced in a study of blood T cell repertoires in COVID-19. Generated by immunoSEQ multiplex PCR, the TCRdb table keeps only in-frame clones and is missing some. The repertoire holds 70,000 to 95,000 clones, with approximately 80% as singletons. Material: peripheral blood. These receptors were taken from a human donor in a cohort sampled during active COVID-19.

The chain is built from TRBV19 and TRBJ2-2, with 7 bases that match TRBD1. The germline V gene has CDR1 LNHDA and CDR2 SQIVND (reference sequence). Trimming at V came to 5 bases and at J to 4 bases, leaving 10 bases not matched to a gene. The CDR3 is 16 residues long. CDR3 residues: CASSPRQGVTTGELFF. CDR3 DNA sequence: TGTGCCAGTAGTCCGCGACAGGGAGTAACCACCGGGGAGCTGTTTTTT.

The V and J genes are TRBV19 and TRBJ1-1, with a tentative D call TRBD1 (5 bases). Germline CDR1 is LNHDA and CDR2 is SQIVND (reference sequence). The V end lost 5 bases, the J end lost 7 bases, and 14 bases lay between the germline ends. This CDR3 has 13 residues. This CDR3 reads CASSVGHAVEAFF. DNA for the CDR3: TGTGCCAGTAGTGTTGGACACGCCGTTGAAGCTTTCTTT.

This clone was counted once. The chain recombines TRBV5-4 with TRBJ2-2; 8 nucleotides line up with TRBD2. The CDR3 sequence is 15 residues long. From germline, CDR1 is SGHNT and CDR2 YYREEE (reference sequence). J gave up 1 base and V 4 bases, and 3 bases lay outside the gene matches. The chain's CDR3 is CASSMLAGNTGELFF. The CDR3 coding sequence is TGTGCCAGCAGCATGCTAGCGGGGAACACCGGGGAGCTGTTTTTT.

The chain links TRBV19 to TRBJ2-7; possible D gene TRBD1, 5 bases. V lost 3 bases and J 2 bases, leaving 14 bases between the germline ends. Germline CDR1 reads LNHDA; CDR2 reads SQIVND (reference sequence). There are 15 residues in the CDR3. Here the CDR3 DNA reads TGTGCCAGTAGTATCTCTCCCAGGGCGGCCTACGAGCAGTACTTC. The encoded protein is CASSISPRAAYEQYF.

The gene calls are TRBV24-1 and TRBJ2-5; D unresolved. Between the trimmed V and J ends, which lost 5 bases and 4 bases, there was a span of 7 bases. Germline CDR1 KGHDR, CDR2 SFDVKD. There are 12 residues in the CDR3. The CDR3 here is CATSAPGETQYF. CDR3 coding DNA: TGTGCCACCAGTGCCCCGGGAGAGACCCAGTACTTC.

V gene TRBV9 combines with J gene TRBJ2-7; TRBD2 agrees at 9 bases. Germline lookup yields CDR1 SGDLS and CDR2 YYNGEE. Trimming took 0 bases from V and 6 from J; bases not matched to a gene: 7. The CDR3 length is 15 residues. CDR3: CASSVAAGGQGEQYF. CDR3 coding DNA: TGTGCCAGCAGCGTAGCCGCGGGGGGGCAGGGCGAGCAGTACTTC.

The chain has TRBV6-5 and TRBJ2-7; 7 bases match TRBD1. V shed 6 bases and J 2 bases; nucleotides not matched to a gene: 7. The germline gives CDR1 MNHEY, CDR2 SVGAGI. The CDR3 is 14 residues long. CDR3 sequence: CASSLNDRAYEQYF. The CDR3 coding sequence is TGTGCCAGCAGCCTAAACGACAGGGCCTACGAGCAGTACTTC.

The chain combines TRBV5-8 with TRBJ1-1; D perhaps matches TRBD1 (5 bases). The length of the CDR3 is 14 residues. From germline, CDR1 is SGHTS and CDR2 YDEGEE. Trimming took off 4 bases at V and 4 bases at J, with 14 bases between the two ends. This chain's CDR3 is CASSRRQGSTEAFF. CDR3 bases: TGTGCCAGCAGCCGGCGGCAGGGCAGCACTGAAGCTTTCTTT.

The chain recombines TRBV7-3 with TRBJ2-7, with no clear D. The germline V gene encodes CDR1 SGHTA and CDR2 FQGTGA. Trimming left V 5 bases short and J 6 bases short, with 14 bases between. CDR3 length: 13 residues. The CDR3 sequence is CASSSSTLSEQYF. The CDR3 coding sequence is TGTGCCAGCAGCAGCTCCACCCTTAGCGAGCAGTACTTC.

The V gene is TRBV4-3, the J gene TRBJ1-2, with a possible D match to TRBD1 (5 bases). Looked up from germline, CDR1 is LGHNA and CDR2 is YSLEER. Trimming stripped 1 base from V and 4 bases from J, with 10 bases between. The CDR3 runs 14 residues. CDR3 loop: CASSQGARAYGYTF. In nucleotides, the CDR3 is TGCGCCAGCAGCCAAGGAGCCAGGGCCTATGGCTACACCTTC.

The rearrangement uses TRBV7-9 and TRBJ1-1; D is unresolved. Germline CDR1 and CDR2: SEHNR and FQNEAQ (reference sequence). The CDR3 has 15 residues. The V end was cut by 4 bases, the J end by 1 base, with 13 bases between. This CDR3 reads CASSSNQAGNTEAFF. The CDR3 region has the DNA TGTGCCAGCAGCTCCAACCAAGCCGGGAACACTGAAGCTTTCTTT.

The rearrangement joins TRBV7-9 to TRBJ2-7; maybe TRBD2 (5 bases). Between the trimmed V and J ends, which lost 5 bases and 5 bases, there was a span of 13 bases. Germline V gene lookup returns CDR1 SEHNR and CDR2 FQNEAQ (reference sequence). The CDR3 runs to 13 residues. In nucleotides, the CDR3 is TGTGCCAGCAGCCGACGAGAGGGAGACGAGCAGTACTTC. It yields the protein CASSRREGDEQYF.